The 32 T cell receptor beta chains presented below share a single source sample, sequenced in a study of identical twins. TCRdb independently ran MiXCR on the 5' RACE reads; one entry per CDR3 protein. The sample lists under 450,000 distinct CDR3 sequences, about 18% seen once, with 10% to 15% in the top ten. Sequenced material: naive T cells sorted from blood. The source is a man aged 45-60 years in good health.

This clonotype was observed a handful of times. The chain uses TRBV3-1 and TRBJ2-1; 7 bases align to TRBD1. CDR1 is LGHDT, CDR2 YNNKEL, per germline (reference sequence). The CDR3 contains 17 residues. V trimming: 3 bases; J trimming: 0 bases; junction bases outside the gene matches: 8. The CDR3 is CASSHEDRKRSYNEQFF. The CDR3 DNA follows: TGTGCCAGCAGCCACGAGGACAGGAAACGCTCCTACAATGAGCAGTTCTTC.

This clonotype was seen a handful of times. J is TRBJ2-7 and V is TRBV3-1; 14 positions match TRBD2. The CDR3 runs 18 residues. V lost 4 bases to trimming and J lost 3 bases; unmatched junction nucleotides: 11. Germline CDR1 and CDR2: LGHDT and YNNKEL (reference sequence). The CDR3 DNA is TGTGCCAGCAGCCTAGGTGGGACTAGCGGGAGTCTAGTCTACGAGCAGTACTTC. Encoded protein: CASSLGGTSGSLVYEQYF.

A few counts support this clonotype. The chain has TRBV9 and TRBJ1-5, with D unresolved. The CDR3 loop spans 18 amino acids. Germline-derived CDR1 and CDR2 are SGDLS and YYNGEE. Trimming left V 0 bases short and J 2 bases short, with 18 bases between. The CDR3 nucleotides are TGTGCCAGCAGCGTAGAAGCCCCGAAGATGAAATGCAATCAGCCCCAGCATTTT. Translating gives CASSVEAPKMKCNQPQHF.

This clonotype was picked up many times. The gene calls are TRBV20-1 and TRBJ1-1; D remains unclear. Trimming shortened V by 6 bases and J by 1 base, and 12 bases separated the two germline ends. Germline V CDR1 and CDR2: DFQATT, SNEGSKA (reference sequence). The CDR3 totals 13 residues. In DNA, the CDR3 is TGCAGTGCCCGGACTGTTGAGAACACTGAAGCTTTCTTT. Translating it yields CSARTVENTEAFF.

This clonotype has a handful of counts. V gene TRBV9 combines with J gene TRBJ2-7; the D is unclear. Germline CDR1 and CDR2: SGDLS and YYNGEE. The CDR3 runs to 12 residues. V was trimmed by 3 bases and J by 7 bases, leaving 11 bases between them. The CDR3 protein is CASSGRSEEQYF. The CDR3 coding sequence is TGTGCCAGCAGCGGCCGGTCTGAGGAGCAGTACTTC.

This clonotype was counted only a few times. CDR3 coding DNA: TGTGCCACCAGCAGAGATAGCGGGATAGCGGTTAAAGAGACCCAGTACTTC. This gives the protein CATSRDSGIAVKETQYF. This chain uses TRBV15 with TRBJ2-5; 8 positions agree with TRBD2. Per the germline V gene, CDR1 is LNHNV and CDR2 is YYDKDF (reference sequence). CDR3 length equals 17 residues. V lost 0 bases and J lost 3; bases outside the gene matches: 9.

This clonotype was observed many times. The genes are TRBV4-2 and TRBJ1-5, with TRBD1 as a possible D gene (5 bases). Germline CDR1 and CDR2: LGHNA and YNFKEQ. This CDR3 region has 16 residues. V was pared by 3 bases and J by 3 bases, with 15 bases between. Written as DNA, the CDR3 is TGTGCCAGCAGCCATCATCGGGGACGGAACAATCAGCCCCAGCATTTT. This codes for CASSHHRGRNNQPQHF.

The chain combines TRBV7-9 with TRBJ2-1; D might be TRBD1 or TRBD2, each matching 6 bases. The CDR3 length is 12 residues. V shed 5 bases and J shed 9 bases, with 11 bases lying between them. Germline assignment: CDR1 SEHNR and CDR2 FQNEAQ (reference sequence). Written as DNA, the CDR3 is TGTGCCAGCAGCCTTGGGGGGCTTGAGCAGTTCTTC. Protein product: CASSLGGLEQFF. The full variable domain, rest sourced from reference TRBV7-9 and TRBJ2-1, is DTGVSQNPRHKITKRGQNVTFRCDPISEHNRLYWYRQTLGQGPEFLTYFQNEAQLEKSRLLSDRFSAERPKGSFSTLEIQRTEQGDSAMYLCASSLGGLEQFFGPGTRLTVL.

As for this clonotype: Being one base from a much bigger clone, this may be a read error. The rearrangement links TRBV27 to TRBJ2-1, with 9 bases fitting TRBD2. Germline V lookup: CDR1 MNHEY, CDR2 SMNVEV (reference sequence). The V gene end was trimmed by 2 bases and the J gene end by 5 bases; junction bases not matched to a gene: 7. This CDR3 region has 16 residues. The CDR3 is CASSLGTSRTDNEQFF. The DNA for the CDR3 is TGTGCCAGCAGTTTAGGGACTAGCCGGACAGACAATGAGCAGTTCTTC.

This clonotype was recorded a few times. The gene calls are TRBV20-1 and TRBJ1-1; 9 positions match TRBD1. Germline CDR1 DFQATT, CDR2 SNEGSKA (reference sequence). V trimming: 6 bases; J trimming: 3 bases; junction bases outside the gene matches: 11. The CDR3 has 15 residues. The CDR3: CSAYGTGIRDTEAFF. The CDR3 bases are TGCAGTGCGTACGGGACAGGGATTCGGGACACTGAAGCTTTCTTT.

The chain carries TRBV20-1 and TRBJ2-5; a weak D match, TRBD2 (7 bases). Trimming shortened V by 6 bases and J by 5 bases, and 16 bases separated the two germline ends. CDR1 is DFQATT and CDR2 is SNEGSKA in the germline V gene (reference sequence). The CDR3 loop spans 13 amino acids. The CDR3 sequence is CSAERGAGETQYF. The CDR3 bases are TGCAGTGCGGAACGGGGGGCGGGTGAGACCCAGTACTTC.

This clonotype was counted between two and nine times. CDR3 nucleotide sequence: TGCGCCAGCAGCCAAGGACCTACCACTAACTATGGCTACACCTTC. Translation: CASSQGPTTNYGYTF. The chain combines TRBV4-1 with TRBJ1-2; D gene uncertain. This CDR3 has 15 amino acids. Trimming removed 1 base at V and 0 bases at J, with 9 bases between. The germline gives CDR1 MGHRA, CDR2 YSYEKL.

At least ten counts were recorded for this clonotype. Written as DNA, the CDR3 is TGCAGTGCTAGAGAACGGGGCGGGAGGGCCATGAAGGAGCAGTTCTTC. Its translation: CSARERGGRAMKEQFF. This chain connects TRBV20-1 to TRBJ2-1; 9 positions match TRBD2. Losses at the gene ends were 0 bases for V and 10 bases for J; bases not matched to a gene: 13. Germline-derived CDR1 and CDR2 are DFQATT and SNEGSKA (reference sequence). The CDR3 runs 16 residues.

There are a few counts of this clonotype. The V gene is TRBV6-4, the J gene TRBJ2-7, with TRBD1 as a possible D gene (6 bases). The germline V gene has CDR1 MRHNA and CDR2 SNTAGT. The CDR3 has 14 amino acids. Trimming stripped 6 bases from V and 4 bases from J, with 16 bases between. CDR3 in amino acids: CASRLTGSKYEQYF. DNA of the CDR3: TGTGCCAGCAGACTCACAGGGAGCAAGTACGAGCAGTACTTC.

The chain recombines TRBV20-1 with TRBJ2-1; D gene unclear. V shed 5 bases and J shed 3 bases, with 14 bases lying between them. The germline gives CDR1 DFQATT, CDR2 SNEGSKA (reference sequence). The CDR3 runs 14 residues. The CDR3 region has the DNA TGCAGTGCTCGGACCACCCTTCTCTACAATGAGCAGTTCTTC. Encoded protein: CSARTTLLYNEQFF.

The sample holds a few counts of this clonotype. The chain employs TRBV28 and TRBJ2-2, with unresolved D. Germline V gene lookup returns CDR1 MDHEN and CDR2 SYDVKM. V was cut by 3 bases and J by 3 bases, with 5 bases left in between. The CDR3 loop spans 13 amino acids. CDR3 nucleotides: TGTGCCAGCAGTTTGCCGTACACCGGGGAGCTGTTTTTT. Its protein product is CASSLPYTGELFF.

The table lists this clonotype with many counts. This sequence joins TRBV29-1 and TRBJ2-1, with TRBD1 identical over 10 bases. V shed 6 bases, J shed 7 bases, and the junction held 6 bases outside the gene matches. Per the germline V gene, CDR1 is SQVTM and CDR2 is ANQGSEA. This CDR3 has 13 residues. The CDR3 reads CSVGQGRRNEQFF. DNA of the CDR3: TGCAGCGTGGGACAGGGGAGGAGGAATGAGCAGTTCTTC.

V gene TRBV28 combines with J gene TRBJ2-5, with D possibly being TRBD1 (5 bases). Germline values: CDR1 MDHEN, CDR2 SYDVKM. The length of the CDR3 is 15 residues. V shed 6 bases and J shed 5 bases, with 19 bases lying between them. DNA of the CDR3: TGTGCCAGCAGCTCGAGGTTGGCAGGGCTGGAGACCCAGTACTTC. Its protein is CASSSRLAGLETQYF.

The chain links TRBV24-1 to TRBJ2-1; 7 nucleotides align to TRBD1. In germline, CDR1 is KGHDR, CDR2 SFDVKD. With 5 bases clipped from V and 1 base from J, the junction kept 4 bases outside the gene matches. This CDR3 has 15 residues. The CDR3 DNA reads as TGTGCCACCAGTGGCCCGACAGGGTCCTACAATGAGCAGTTCTTC. This gives the protein CATSGPTGSYNEQFF.

This clonotype has a handful of counts. The V gene is TRBV12-3 or TRBV12-4, the J gene TRBJ2-2, with 11 bases aligning to TRBD2. V was clipped by 6 bases and J by 5 bases; unmatched bases: 8. CDR3 length: 16 amino acids. Here the CDR3 reads CASSPLAGGRTGELFF. CDR3 nucleotides: TGTGCCAGCAGCCCATTAGCGGGGGGGCGGACCGGGGAGCTGTTTTTT.

The genes are TRBV10-3 and TRBJ2-3, with D possibly TRBD2 on 5 matching bases. This CDR3 contains 14 residues. The V end was cut by 4 bases, the J end by 0 bases, with 8 bases between. Germline V lookup: CDR1 ENHRY, CDR2 SYGVKD. The CDR3 sequence: CAISAGGSTDTQYF. CDR3 coding DNA: TGTGCCATCAGTGCCGGCGGGAGCACAGATACGCAGTATTTT.

V usage is TRBV7-2 and J usage is TRBJ2-7; D is perhaps TRBD2 (6 bases). This CDR3 spans 13 amino acids. Germline CDR1 and CDR2: SGHTA and FQGNSA. The V end was cut by 3 bases, the J end by 5 bases, with 11 bases between. For the CDR3, the DNA is TGTGCCAGCAGCTTCCGGGGGAACGACGAGCAGTACTTC. It encodes CASSFRGNDEQYF.

This clonotype turned up a few times. The gene calls are TRBV9 and TRBJ2-7, with D tentatively TRBD1 (6 bases). Per the germline V gene, CDR1 is SGDLS and CDR2 is YYNGEE. This CDR3 is built from 14 residues. V was clipped by 4 bases and J by 5 bases, with 16 bases between them. The CDR3 is CASSPNTGYHEQYF. In nucleotides, the CDR3 is TGTGCCAGCAGCCCAAATACAGGGTACCACGAGCAGTACTTC.

This clonotype was seen more than once but under ten times. The chain carries TRBV20-1 and TRBJ1-2; the match to TRBD1 covers 7 bases. The J segment lost 8 bases and the V segment lost 3 bases, leaving 12 bases of the junction unmatched. The germline gives CDR1 DFQATT, CDR2 SNEGSKA (reference sequence). The CDR3 runs to 14 residues. The CDR3 sequence is CSARKAGGFDGYTF. The CDR3 DNA sequence: TGCAGTGCTAGGAAGGCAGGGGGGTTCGACGGCTACACCTTC.

This clonotype was seen a few times. The rearrangement joins TRBV5-6 to TRBJ2-1; no definite D call. Trimming took off 4 bases at V and 3 bases at J, with 17 bases between the two ends. The CDR3 covers 16 residues. The V gene's germline CDR1 is SGHDT and CDR2 YYEEEE. The CDR3 DNA is TGTGCCAGCAGCCTTTCGGCGCTCCTATACTACAATGAGCAGTTCTTC. Residues: CASSLSALLYYNEQFF.

This clonotype was counted between two and nine times. The chain carries TRBV29-1 and TRBJ2-7, with no clear D. This CDR3 comprises 14 residues. The V end lost 0 bases, the J end lost 2 bases, and 11 bases lay between the germline ends. Germline V lookup: CDR1 SQVTM, CDR2 ANQGSEA. This chain's CDR3 is CSVEDRGGPYEQYF. In nucleotides, the CDR3 is TGCAGCGTTGAAGATCGAGGCGGACCCTACGAGCAGTACTTC.

This clonotype has more than one count but fewer than ten. The J gene is TRBJ2-1, the V gene TRBV12-3 or TRBV12-4; 8 nucleotides line up with TRBD2. The CDR3 contains 14 residues. After removal of 5 bases from V and 4 bases from J, the junction contained 4 bases not matched to a gene. The CDR3 nucleotides read TGTGCCAGCAGTCACAGCGGGAGATACAATGAGCAGTTCTTC. This codes for CASSHSGRYNEQFF.

CDR3 sequence reads: CAISEYTEAFF. The CDR3 DNA reads TGTGCCATCAGTGAGTACACTGAAGCTTTCTTT. The gene calls are TRBV10-3 and TRBJ1-1; D unresolved. Between the trimmed V and J ends, which lost 1 base and 3 bases, there was a span of 0 bases. Germline values: CDR1 ENHRY, CDR2 SYGVKD. This CDR3 contains 11 residues.

This clonotype appeared a few times. The chain couples TRBV2 to TRBJ2-7; D is unclear. The V end lost 4 bases, the J end lost 4 bases, and 14 bases lay between the germline ends. Germline lookup yields CDR1 SNHLY and CDR2 FYNNEI. The CDR3 covers 14 residues. In DNA form, the CDR3 reads TGTGCCAGCAGTGTTCGGTCACTATCTTACGAGCAGTACTTC. This gives the protein CASSVRSLSYEQYF.

This clonotype was recorded a few times. V gene TRBV3-1 combines with J gene TRBJ2-1; TRBD2 aligns across 13 bases. CDR3 size: 16 residues. V lost 6 bases to trimming and J lost 9 bases; unmatched junction nucleotides: 11. Germline lookup yields CDR1 LGHDT and CDR2 YNNKEL (reference sequence). CDR3 residues: CASRPPGTSGIFEQFF. CDR3 DNA: TGTGCCAGCAGGCCTCCCGGGACTAGCGGGATATTTGAGCAGTTCTTC.

This clonotype came up a few times. The genes are TRBV11-2 and TRBJ1-1; 7 bases agree with TRBD1. V lost 0 bases to trimming and J lost 5 bases; unmatched junction nucleotides: 9. Per germline, CDR1 SGHAT and CDR2 FQNNGV. The CDR3 consists of 16 residues. CDR3 nucleotide sequence: TGTGCCAGCAGCTTAGAGTCCGGGACAGTGCTTACTGAAGCTTTCTTT. It specifies CASSLESGTVLTEAFF.

The V gene is TRBV7-2, the J gene TRBJ1-4, with D unresolved. Germline loops: CDR1 SGHTA, CDR2 FQGNSA. V was trimmed by 8 bases and J by 0 bases, leaving 10 bases between them. The CDR3 has 14 amino acids. CDR3 sequence reads: CASAPMATNEKLFF. CDR3 bases: TGTGCCAGCGCGCCCATGGCAACTAATGAAAAACTGTTTTTT.